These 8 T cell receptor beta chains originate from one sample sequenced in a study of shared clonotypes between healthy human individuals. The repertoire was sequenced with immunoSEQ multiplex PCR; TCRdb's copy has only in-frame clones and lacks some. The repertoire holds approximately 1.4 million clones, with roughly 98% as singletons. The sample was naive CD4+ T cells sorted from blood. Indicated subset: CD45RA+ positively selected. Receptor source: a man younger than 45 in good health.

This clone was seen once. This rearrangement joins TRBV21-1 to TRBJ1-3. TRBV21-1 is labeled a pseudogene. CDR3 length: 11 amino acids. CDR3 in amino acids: CASSRGNTIYF. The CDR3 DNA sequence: TGTGCCAGCAGCAGAGGAAACACCATATATTTT.

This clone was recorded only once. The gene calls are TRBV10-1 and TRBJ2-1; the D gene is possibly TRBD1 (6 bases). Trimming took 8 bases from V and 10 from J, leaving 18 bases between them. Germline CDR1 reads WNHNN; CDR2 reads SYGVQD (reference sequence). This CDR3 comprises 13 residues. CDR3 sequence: CASRQNPGAEQFF. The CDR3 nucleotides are TGCGCCAGCCGACAAAATCCAGGGGCAGAGCAGTTCTTC.

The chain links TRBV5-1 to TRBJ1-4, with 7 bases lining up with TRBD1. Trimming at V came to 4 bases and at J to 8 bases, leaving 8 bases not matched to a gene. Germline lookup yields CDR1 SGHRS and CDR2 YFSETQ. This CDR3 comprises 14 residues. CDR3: CASSAGQLPEKLFF. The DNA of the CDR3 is TGCGCCAGCAGCGCGGGACAGCTACCCGAAAAACTGTTTTTT.

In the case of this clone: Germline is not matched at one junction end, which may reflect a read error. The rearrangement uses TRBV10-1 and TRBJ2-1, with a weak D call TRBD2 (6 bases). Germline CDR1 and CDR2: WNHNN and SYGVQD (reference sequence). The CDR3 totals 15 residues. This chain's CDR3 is CASSDVWDSNNEQFF. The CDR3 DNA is TGCGCCAGCAGTGACGTATGGGACTCCAACAATGAGCAGTTCTTC.

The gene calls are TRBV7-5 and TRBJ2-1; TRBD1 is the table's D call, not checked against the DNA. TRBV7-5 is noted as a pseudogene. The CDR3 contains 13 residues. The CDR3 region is CVRSLGQYNEQFF. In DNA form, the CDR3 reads TGTGTCAGAAGCTTAGGACAGTACAATGAGCAGTTCTTC.

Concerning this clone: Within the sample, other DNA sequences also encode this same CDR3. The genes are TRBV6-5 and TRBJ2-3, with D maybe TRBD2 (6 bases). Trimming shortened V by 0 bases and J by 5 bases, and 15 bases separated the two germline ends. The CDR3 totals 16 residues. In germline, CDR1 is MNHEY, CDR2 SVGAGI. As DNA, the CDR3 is TGTGCCAGCAGTTACTCAAGCGGGCGGGCGATAGATACGCAGTATTTT. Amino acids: CASSYSSGRAIDTQYF.

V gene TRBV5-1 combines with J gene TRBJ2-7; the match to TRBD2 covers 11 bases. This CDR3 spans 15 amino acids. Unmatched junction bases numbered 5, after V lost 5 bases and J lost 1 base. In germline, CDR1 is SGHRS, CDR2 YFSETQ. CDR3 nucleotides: TGCGCCAGCAGGGTGGGACTAGCGGCATCCTACGAGCAGTACTTC. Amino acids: CASRVGLAASYEQYF.

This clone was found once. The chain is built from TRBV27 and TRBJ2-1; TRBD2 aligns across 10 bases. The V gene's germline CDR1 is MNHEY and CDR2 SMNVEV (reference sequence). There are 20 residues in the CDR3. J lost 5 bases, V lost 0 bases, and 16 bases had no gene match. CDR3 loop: CASSLSRQGGLAGVNNEQFF. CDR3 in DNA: TGTGCCAGCAGTTTATCTCGGCAGGGGGGGCTAGCGGGAGTCAACAATGAGCAGTTCTTC.